The T cell receptor (beta chain) under discussion was sequenced for a study of T cells expressing NK-cell markers. Overall study context: Serological testing identified most of the eight sequenced donors as HCMV-seropositive and one as seronegative.

TCRdb re-called the 5' RACE reads; one entry per CDR3 protein, DNA not given. The specimen's table records 350,000 to 450,000 distinct CDR3 sequences. The length of the CDR3 is 16 residues. In germline, CDR1 is SGHRS, CDR2 YFSETQ. The TCR sequence derives from a man aged 18-70 years in good health. The sample was blood T cells: a sorted CD56 or NKG2C T cell subset, CD4+ or CD8+ T cells, or bulk PBMC T cells (not recorded which). This chain joins TRBV5-1 and TRBJ2-7; TCRdb names TRBD1, which stays unverified in the absence of DNA. Here the CDR3 reads CASSLGTGTGLKEQYF. The full variable domain, completed using reference TRBV5-1 and TRBJ2-7, is KAGVTQTPRYLIKTRGQQVTLSCSPISGHRSVSWYQQTPGQGLQFLFEYFSETQRNKGNFPGRFSGRQFSNSRSEMNVSTLELGDSALYLCASSLGTGTGLKEQYFGPGTRLTVT.